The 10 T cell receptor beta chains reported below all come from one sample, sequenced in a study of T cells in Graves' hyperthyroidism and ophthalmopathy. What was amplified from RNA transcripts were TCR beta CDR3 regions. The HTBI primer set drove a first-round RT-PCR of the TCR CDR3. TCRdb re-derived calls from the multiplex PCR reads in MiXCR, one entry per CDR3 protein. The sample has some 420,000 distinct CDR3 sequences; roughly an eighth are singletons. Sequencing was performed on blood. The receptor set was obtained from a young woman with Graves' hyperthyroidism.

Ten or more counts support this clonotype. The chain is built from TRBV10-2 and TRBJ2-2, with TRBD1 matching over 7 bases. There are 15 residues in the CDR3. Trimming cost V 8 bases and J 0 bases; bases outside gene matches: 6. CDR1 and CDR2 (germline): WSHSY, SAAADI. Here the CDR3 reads CASGGQTANTGELFF. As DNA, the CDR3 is TGCGCCAGCGGGGGACAGACCGCGAACACCGGGGAGCTGTTTTTT.

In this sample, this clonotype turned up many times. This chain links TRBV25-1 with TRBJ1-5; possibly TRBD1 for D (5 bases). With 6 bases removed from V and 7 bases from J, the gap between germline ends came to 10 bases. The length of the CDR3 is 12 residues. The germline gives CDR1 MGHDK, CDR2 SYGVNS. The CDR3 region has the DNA TGTGCCAGCAGCTCAGGGTTCCAGCCCCAGCATTTT. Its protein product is CASSSGFQPQHF.

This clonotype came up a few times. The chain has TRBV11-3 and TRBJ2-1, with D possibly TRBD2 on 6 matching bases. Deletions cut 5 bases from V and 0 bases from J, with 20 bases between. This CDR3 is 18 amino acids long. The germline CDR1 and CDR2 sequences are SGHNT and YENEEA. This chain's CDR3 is CASSPRRDWQTSYNEQFF. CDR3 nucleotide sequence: TGTGCCAGCAGCCCTCGCCGGGACTGGCAGACCTCCTACAATGAGCAGTTCTTC.

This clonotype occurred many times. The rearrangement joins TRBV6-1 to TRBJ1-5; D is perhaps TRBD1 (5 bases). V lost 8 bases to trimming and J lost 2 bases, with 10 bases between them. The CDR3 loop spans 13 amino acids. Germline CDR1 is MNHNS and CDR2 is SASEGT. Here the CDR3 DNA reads TGTGCCAGCCGAGGGGAAGGCAATCAGCCCCAGCATTTT. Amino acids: CASRGEGNQPQHF.

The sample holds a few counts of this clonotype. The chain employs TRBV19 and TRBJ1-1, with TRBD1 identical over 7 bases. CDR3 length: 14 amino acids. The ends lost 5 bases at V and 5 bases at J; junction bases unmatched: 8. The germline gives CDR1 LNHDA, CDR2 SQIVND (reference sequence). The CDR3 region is CASSPDRVRTEAFF. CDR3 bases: TGTGCCAGTAGTCCTGACAGGGTGCGGACTGAAGCTTTCTTT.

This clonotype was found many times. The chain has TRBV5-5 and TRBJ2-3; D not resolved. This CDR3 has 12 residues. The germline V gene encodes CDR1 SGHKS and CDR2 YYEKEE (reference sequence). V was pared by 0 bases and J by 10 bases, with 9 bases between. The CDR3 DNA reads TGTGCCAGCAGCTTGGAGTCCGTTTCGCAGTATTTT. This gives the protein CASSLESVSQYF.

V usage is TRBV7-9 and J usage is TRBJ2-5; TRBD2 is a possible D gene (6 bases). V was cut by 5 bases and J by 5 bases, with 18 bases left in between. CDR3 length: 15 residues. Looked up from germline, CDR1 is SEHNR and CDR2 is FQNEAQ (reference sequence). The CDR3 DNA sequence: TGTGCCAGCAGCCGGCCAGCGGGCCTGCGGGAGACCCAGTACTTC. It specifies CASSRPAGLRETQYF.

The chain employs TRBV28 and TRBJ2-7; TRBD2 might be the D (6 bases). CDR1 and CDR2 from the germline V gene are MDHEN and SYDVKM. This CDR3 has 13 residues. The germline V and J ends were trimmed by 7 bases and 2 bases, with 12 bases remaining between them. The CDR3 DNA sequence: TGTGCCAGCAAGTCGCGGGACGCCTACGAGCAGTACTTC. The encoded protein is CASKSRDAYEQYF.

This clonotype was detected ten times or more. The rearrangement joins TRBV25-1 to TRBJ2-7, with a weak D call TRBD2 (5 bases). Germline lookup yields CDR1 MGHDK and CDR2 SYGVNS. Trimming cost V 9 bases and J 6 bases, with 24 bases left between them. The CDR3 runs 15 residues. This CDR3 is CASPNYRDSGGEQYF. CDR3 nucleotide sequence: TGTGCCAGTCCGAACTACCGGGATTCAGGTGGCGAGCAGTACTTC.

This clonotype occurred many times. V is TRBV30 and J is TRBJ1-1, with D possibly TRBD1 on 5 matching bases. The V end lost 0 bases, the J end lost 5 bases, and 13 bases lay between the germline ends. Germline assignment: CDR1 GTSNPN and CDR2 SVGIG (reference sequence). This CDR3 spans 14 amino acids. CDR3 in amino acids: CAWSVMRGRTEAFF. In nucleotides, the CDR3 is TGTGCCTGGAGTGTTATGAGGGGTAGGACTGAAGCTTTCTTT.